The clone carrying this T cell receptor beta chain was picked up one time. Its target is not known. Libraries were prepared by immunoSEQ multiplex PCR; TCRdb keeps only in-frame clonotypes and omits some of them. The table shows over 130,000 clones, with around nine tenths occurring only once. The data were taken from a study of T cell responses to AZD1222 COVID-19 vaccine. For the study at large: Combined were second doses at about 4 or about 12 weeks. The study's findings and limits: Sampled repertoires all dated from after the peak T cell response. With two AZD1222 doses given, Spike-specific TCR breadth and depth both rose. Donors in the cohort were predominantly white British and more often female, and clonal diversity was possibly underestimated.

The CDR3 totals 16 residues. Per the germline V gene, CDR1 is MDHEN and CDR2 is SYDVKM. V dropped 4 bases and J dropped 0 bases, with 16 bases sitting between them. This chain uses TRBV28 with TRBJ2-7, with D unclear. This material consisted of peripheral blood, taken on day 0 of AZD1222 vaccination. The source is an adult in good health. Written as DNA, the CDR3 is TGTGCCAGCAGTTCCCCTTCATCTTACCTCTCCTACGAGCAGTACTTC. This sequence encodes CASSSPSSYLSYEQYF.